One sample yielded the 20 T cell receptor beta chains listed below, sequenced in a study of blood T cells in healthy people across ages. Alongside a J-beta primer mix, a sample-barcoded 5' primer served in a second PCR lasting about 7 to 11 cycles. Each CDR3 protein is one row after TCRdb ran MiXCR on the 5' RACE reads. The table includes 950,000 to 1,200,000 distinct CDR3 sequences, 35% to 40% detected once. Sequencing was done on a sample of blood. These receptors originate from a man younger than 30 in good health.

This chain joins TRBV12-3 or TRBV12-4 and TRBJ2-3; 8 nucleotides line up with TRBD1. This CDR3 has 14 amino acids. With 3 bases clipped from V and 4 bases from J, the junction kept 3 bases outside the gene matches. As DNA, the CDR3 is TGTGCCAGCAGTTTTCCAGGGGGCGCAGATACGCAGTATTTT. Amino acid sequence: CASSFPGGADTQYF.

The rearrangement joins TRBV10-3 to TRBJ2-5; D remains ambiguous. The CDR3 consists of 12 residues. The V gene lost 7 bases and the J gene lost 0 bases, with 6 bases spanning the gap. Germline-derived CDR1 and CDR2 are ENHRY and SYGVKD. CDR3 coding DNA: TGTGCCATCATGACGGACCAAGAGACCCAGTACTTC. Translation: CAIMTDQETQYF.

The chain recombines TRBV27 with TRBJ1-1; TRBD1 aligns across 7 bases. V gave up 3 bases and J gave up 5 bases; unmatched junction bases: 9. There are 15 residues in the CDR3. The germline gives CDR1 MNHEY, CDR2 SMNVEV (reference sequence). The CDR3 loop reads CASSFDRVRLTEAFF. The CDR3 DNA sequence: TGTGCCAGCAGTTTCGACAGGGTACGATTGACTGAAGCTTTCTTT.

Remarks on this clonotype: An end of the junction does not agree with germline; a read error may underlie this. The CDR3 spells CASSYSYALARDEQYF. The CDR3 bases are TGTGCCAGCAGCTACTCGTACGCTCTAGCGCGAGACGAGCAGTACTTC. This chain uses TRBV6-5 with TRBJ2-4; D is perhaps TRBD2 (6 bases). The tail of the sequence fits TRBJ2-7 better, so the J call may be wrong. Germline assignment: CDR1 MNHEY and CDR2 SVGAGI. This CDR3 has 16 amino acids.

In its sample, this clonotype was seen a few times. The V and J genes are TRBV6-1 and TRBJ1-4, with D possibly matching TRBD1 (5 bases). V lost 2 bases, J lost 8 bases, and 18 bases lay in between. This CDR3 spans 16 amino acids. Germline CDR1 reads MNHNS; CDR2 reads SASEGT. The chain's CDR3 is CASSEQADTEREKLFF. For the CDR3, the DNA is TGTGCCAGCAGTGAACAAGCGGACACCGAAAGGGAAAAACTGTTTTTT.

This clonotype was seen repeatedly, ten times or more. CDR3 residues: CASSQDYGNYGYTF. The CDR3 DNA sequence: TGTGCCAGCAGCCAAGATTATGGAAACTATGGCTACACCTTC. V is TRBV4-2 and J is TRBJ1-2; D not resolved. V lost 0 bases and J lost 2, with 7 bases in between. This CDR3 contains 14 residues. Germline CDR1 LGHNA, CDR2 YNFKEQ.

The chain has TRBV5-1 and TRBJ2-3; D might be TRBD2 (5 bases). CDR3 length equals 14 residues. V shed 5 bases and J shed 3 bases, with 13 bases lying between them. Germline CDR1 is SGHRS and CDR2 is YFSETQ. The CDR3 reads CASSVSSTTDTQYF. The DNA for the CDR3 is TGCGCCAGCAGTGTTTCTAGCACAACAGATACGCAGTATTTT. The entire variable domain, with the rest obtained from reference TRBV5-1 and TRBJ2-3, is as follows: KAGVTQTPRYLIKTRGQQVTLSCSPISGHRSVSWYQQTPGQGLQFLFEYFSETQRNKGNFPGRFSGRQFSNSRSEMNVSTLELGDSALYLCASSVSSTTDTQYFGPGTRLTVL.

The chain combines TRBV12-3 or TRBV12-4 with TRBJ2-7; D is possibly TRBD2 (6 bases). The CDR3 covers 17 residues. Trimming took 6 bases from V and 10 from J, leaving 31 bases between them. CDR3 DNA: TGTGCCAGCAGCTTAATAGAAGGACTGGGGGGTCGTAAGACTCAGTACTTC. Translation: CASSLIEGLGGRKTQYF.

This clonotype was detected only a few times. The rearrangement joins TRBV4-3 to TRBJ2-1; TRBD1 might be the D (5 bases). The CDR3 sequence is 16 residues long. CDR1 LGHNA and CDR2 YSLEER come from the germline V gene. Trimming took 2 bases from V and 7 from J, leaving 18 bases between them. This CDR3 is CASSQKRGSNPNEQFF. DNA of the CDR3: TGCGCCAGCAGCCAAAAAAGGGGATCCAACCCGAATGAGCAGTTCTTC.

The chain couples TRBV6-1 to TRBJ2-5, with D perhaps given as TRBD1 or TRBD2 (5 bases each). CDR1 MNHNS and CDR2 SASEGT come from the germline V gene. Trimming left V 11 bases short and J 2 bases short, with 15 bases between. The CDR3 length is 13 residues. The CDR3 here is CACSGTPQETQYF. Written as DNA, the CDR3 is TGTGCCTGCTCGGGGACGCCGCAAGAGACCCAGTACTTC.

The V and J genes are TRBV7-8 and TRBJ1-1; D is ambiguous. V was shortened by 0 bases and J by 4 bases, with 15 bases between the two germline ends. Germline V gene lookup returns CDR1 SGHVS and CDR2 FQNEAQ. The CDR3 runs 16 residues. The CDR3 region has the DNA TGTGCCAGCAGCTTAGCGGGCAGGCCCATCCCCACTGAAGCTTTCTTT. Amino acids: CASSLAGRPIPTEAFF.

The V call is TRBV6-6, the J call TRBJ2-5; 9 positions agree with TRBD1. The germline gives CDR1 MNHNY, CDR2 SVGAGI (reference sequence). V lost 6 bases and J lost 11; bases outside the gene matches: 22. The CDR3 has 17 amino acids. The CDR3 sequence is CASRPRTGAGLFGEQYF. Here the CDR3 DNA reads TGTGCCAGCAGACCTCGGACAGGGGCCGGGTTATTCGGGGAGCAGTACTTC.

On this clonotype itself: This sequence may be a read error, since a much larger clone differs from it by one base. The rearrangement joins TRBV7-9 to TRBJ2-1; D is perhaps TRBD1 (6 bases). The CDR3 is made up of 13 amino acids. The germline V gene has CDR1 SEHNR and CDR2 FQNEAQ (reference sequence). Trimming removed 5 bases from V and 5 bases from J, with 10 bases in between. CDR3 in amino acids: CASSVDSDNEQFF. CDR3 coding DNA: TGTGCCAGCAGCGTGGACAGCGACAATGAGCAGTTCTTC.

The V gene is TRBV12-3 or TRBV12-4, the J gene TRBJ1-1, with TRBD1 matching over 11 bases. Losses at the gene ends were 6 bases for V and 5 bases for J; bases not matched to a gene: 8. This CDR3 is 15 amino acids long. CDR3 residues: CASSPGTGGRTEAFF. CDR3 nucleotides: TGTGCCAGCAGCCCCGGGACAGGGGGGAGGACTGAAGCTTTCTTT.

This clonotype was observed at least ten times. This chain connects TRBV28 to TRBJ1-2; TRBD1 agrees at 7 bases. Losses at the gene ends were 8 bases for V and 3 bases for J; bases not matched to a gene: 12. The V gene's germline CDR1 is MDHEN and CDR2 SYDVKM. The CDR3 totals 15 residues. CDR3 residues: CASLPTGASYYGYTF. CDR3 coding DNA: TGTGCCAGCCTCCCTACAGGGGCCTCATACTATGGCTACACCTTC.

The CDR3 spells CASSLSGGGNEQYF. As DNA, the CDR3 is TGCGCCAGCAGCTTAAGCGGGGGGGGAAATGAGCAGTACTTC. The V gene is TRBV5-1, the J gene TRBJ2-5; TRBD2 aligns across 10 bases. The CDR3 is 14 residues long. Germline lookup yields CDR1 SGHRS and CDR2 YFSETQ. Losses at the gene ends were 2 bases for V and 11 bases for J; bases not matched to a gene: 9.

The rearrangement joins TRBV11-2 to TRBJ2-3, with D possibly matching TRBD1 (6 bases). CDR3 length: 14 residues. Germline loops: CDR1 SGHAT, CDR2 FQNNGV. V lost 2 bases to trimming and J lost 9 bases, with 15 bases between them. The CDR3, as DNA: TGTGCCAGCAGCTTAAGTTGGGACCAGGGGACGCAGTATTTT. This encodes CASSLSWDQGTQYF.

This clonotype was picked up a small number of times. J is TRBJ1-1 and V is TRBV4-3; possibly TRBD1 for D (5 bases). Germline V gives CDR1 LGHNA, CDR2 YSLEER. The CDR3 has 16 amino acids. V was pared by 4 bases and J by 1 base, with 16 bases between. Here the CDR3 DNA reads TGCGCCAGCAGCCCAGCCCCCTTCGGGGGGAACACTGAAGCTTTCTTT. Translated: CASSPAPFGGNTEAFF.

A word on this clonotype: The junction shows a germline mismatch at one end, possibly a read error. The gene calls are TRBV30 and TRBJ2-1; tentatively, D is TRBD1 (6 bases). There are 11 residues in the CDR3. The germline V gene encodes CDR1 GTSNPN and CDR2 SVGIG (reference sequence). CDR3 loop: CAWSEGVQRFF. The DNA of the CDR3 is TGCGCCTGGAGTGAGGGGGTGCAACGGTTCTTC.

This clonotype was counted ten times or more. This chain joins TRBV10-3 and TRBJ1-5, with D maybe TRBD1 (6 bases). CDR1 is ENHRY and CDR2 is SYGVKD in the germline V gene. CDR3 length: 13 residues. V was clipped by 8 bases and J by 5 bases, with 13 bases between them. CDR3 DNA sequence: TGTGCCATCTCCGGGACACCCGATCAGCCCCAGCATTTT. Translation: CAISGTPDQPQHF.